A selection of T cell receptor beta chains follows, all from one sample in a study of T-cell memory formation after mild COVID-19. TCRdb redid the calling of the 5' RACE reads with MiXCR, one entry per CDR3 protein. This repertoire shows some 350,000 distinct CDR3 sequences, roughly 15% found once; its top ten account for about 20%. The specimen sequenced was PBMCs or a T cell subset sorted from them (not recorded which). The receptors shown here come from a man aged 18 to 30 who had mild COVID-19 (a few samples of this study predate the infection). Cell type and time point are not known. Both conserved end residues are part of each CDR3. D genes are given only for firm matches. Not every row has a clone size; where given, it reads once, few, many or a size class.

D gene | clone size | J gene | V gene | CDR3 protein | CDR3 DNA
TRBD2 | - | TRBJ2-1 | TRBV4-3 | CASSQDQLRRGDRKFF | TGCGCCAGCAGCCAAGACCAACTTCGGCGGGGGGATAGAAAGTTCTTC
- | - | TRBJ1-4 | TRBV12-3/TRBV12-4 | CASSLNSATNEKLFF | TGTGCCAGCAGTCTTAACTCGGCAACTAATGAAAAACTGTTTTTT
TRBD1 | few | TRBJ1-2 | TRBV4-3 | CASSQVSGTGGYGYTF | TGCGCCAGCAGCCAAGTCTCAGGGACAGGGGGCTATGGCTACACCTTC
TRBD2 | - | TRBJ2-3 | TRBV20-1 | CSARAPSGRGDTQYF | TGCAGTGCTAGAGCCCCTAGCGGCCGCGGAGATACGCAGTATTTT
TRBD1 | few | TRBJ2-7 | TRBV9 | CASSASGTGAYEQYF | TGTGCCAGCAGCGCCTCCGGGACAGGGGCCTACGAGCAGTACTTC
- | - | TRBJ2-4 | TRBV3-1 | CASSQDKVKSYF | TGTGCCAGCAGCCAAGATAAGGTGAAGTCTTACTTC
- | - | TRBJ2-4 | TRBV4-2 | CASSQGSGPGNIQYF | TGTGCCAGCAGCCAAGGTTCGGGGCCGGGAAACATTCAGTACTTC
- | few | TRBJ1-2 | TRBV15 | CATSGDTQGHGYTF | TGTGCCACCAGCGGAGACACTCAAGGCCATGGCTACACCTTC
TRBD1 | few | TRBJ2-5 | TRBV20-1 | CSARETGLWGTQYF | TGCAGTGCTAGGGAGACAGGGCTCTGGGGGACCCAGTACTTC
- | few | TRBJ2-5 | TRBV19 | CASSIDSTETQYF | TGTGCCAGTAGTATAGATAGCACGGAGACCCAGTACTTC
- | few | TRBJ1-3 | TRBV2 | CASSVRDTIYF | TGTGCCAGCAGTGTAAGGGACACCATATATTTT
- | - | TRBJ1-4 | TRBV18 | CASSQEQTGLFF | TGTGCCAGCTCCCAGGAGCAGACAGGACTGTTTTTT
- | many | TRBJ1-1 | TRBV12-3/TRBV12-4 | CASTLGNTEAFF | TGTGCCAGCACTCTCGGGAACACTGAAGCTTTCTTT
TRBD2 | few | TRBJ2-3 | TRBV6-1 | CASTGGETDTQYF | TGTGCCAGCACCGGGGGGGAAACAGATACGCAGTATTTT
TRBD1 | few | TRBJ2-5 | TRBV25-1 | CASSEYQPGQGEETQYF | TGTGCCAGCAGTGAATATCAGCCGGGACAGGGAGAAGAGACCCAGTACTTC
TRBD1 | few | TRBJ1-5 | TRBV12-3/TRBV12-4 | CASSLWDRTYQPQHF | TGTGCCAGCAGTTTATGGGACAGGACATATCAGCCCCAGCATTTT
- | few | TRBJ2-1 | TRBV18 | CASSPSRDNEQFF | TGTGCCAGCTCACCAAGTAGGGATAATGAGCAGTTCTTC
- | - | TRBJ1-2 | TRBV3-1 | CASSQVSRAGYTF | TGTGCCAGCAGCCAAGTTTCCAGGGCTGGCTACACCTTC
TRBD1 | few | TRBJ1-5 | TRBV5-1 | CASALEGADQPQHF | TGCGCCAGCGCTTTGGAGGGGGCGGATCAGCCCCAGCATTTT
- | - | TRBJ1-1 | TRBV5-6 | CASSLAIREAFF | TGTGCCAGCAGCTTGGCTATCAGAGAAGCTTTCTTT